Shown below are 19 T cell receptor beta chains from a single sample sequenced in a study of cytotoxic CD8 clonotypes in ibrutinib-treated CLL. Assay: immunoSEQ multiplex PCR; the TCRdb copy retains only in-frame clones and omits some. The data hold some 140,000 clones, with less than 95% observed a single time. The source material was PBMCs, sampled after 12 months of ibrutinib treatment. The receptors here all came from a human donor with chronic lymphocytic leukemia.

This clone was detected ten times or more. This chain connects TRBV27 to TRBJ1-2, with a weak D call TRBD1 (6 bases). V was shortened by 4 bases and J by 3 bases, with 12 bases between the two germline ends. This CDR3 is built from 14 residues. Looked up from germline, CDR1 is MNHEY and CDR2 is SMNVEV (reference sequence). Written as DNA, the CDR3 is TGTGCCAGCAGTTCCAGGGGTCGGCACTATGGCTACACCTTC. Translating it yields CASSSRGRHYGYTF.

This chain connects TRBV6-1 to TRBJ2-7; weak D call: TRBD2 (6 bases). In germline, CDR1 is MNHNS, CDR2 SASEGT. Between the trimmed V and J ends, which lost 3 bases and 4 bases, there was a span of 13 bases. CDR3 length: 14 residues. CDR3 region: CASSDSGVAYEQYF. CDR3 DNA: TGTGCCAGCAGTGATTCGGGGGTTGCTTACGAGCAGTACTTC.

This clone is a singleton in its sample. The chain links TRBV28 to TRBJ2-7, with 9 bases identical to TRBD2. With 6 bases clipped from V and 2 bases from J, the junction kept 8 bases outside the gene matches. CDR1 MDHEN and CDR2 SYDVKM come from the germline V gene. The CDR3 loop spans 15 amino acids. Here the CDR3 DNA reads TGTGCCAGCAGAAAAGGACTAGCGACAACCTACGAGCAGTACTTC. Translation gives CASRKGLATTYEQYF.

This rearrangement joins TRBV7-2 to TRBJ1-2, with D maybe TRBD1 (5 bases). The V gene lost 3 bases and the J gene lost 4 bases, with 9 bases spanning the gap. The CDR3 runs 13 residues. Germline V CDR1 and CDR2: SGHTA, FQGNSA. The CDR3 DNA sequence: TGTGCCAGCAGCTTTTCACAGGCCTATGGCTACACCTTC. This translates into CASSFSQAYGYTF.

V is TRBV28 and J is TRBJ2-3, with D unresolved. Germline V CDR1 and CDR2: MDHEN, SYDVKM. This CDR3 has 18 amino acids. V lost 5 bases, J lost 2 bases, and 23 bases lay in between. This chain's CDR3 is CASSDPGFRVVATDTQYF. CDR3 nucleotides: TGTGCCAGCAGTGACCCCGGGTTCCGGGTCGTGGCCACAGATACGCAGTATTTT.

The chain joins TRBV28 to TRBJ2-7; D possibly corresponds to TRBD1 (6 bases). Germline lookup yields CDR1 MDHEN and CDR2 SYDVKM. The CDR3 spans 14 residues. The V end was cut by 4 bases, the J end by 1 base, with 11 bases between. CDR3 region: CASSYLQGSYEQYF. In nucleotides, the CDR3 is TGTGCCAGCAGTTATCTCCAGGGGTCCTACGAGCAGTACTTC. The full variable domain, its missing parts supplied by reference TRBV28 and TRBJ2-7, is DVKVTQSSRYLVKRTGEKVFLECVQDMDHENMFWYRQDPGLGLRLIYFSYDVKMKEKGDIPEGYSVSREKKERFSLILESASTNQTSMYLCASSYLQGSYEQYFGPGTRLTVT.

The chain carries TRBV5-8 and TRBJ1-5; the D is unclear. The CDR3 spans 13 residues. Germline loops: CDR1 SGHTS, CDR2 YDEGEE. V lost 4 bases, J lost 7 bases, and 12 bases lay in between. CDR3 nucleotides: TGTGCCAGCAGCCCGGAAACAGAACAGCCCCAGCATTTT. Its translation is CASSPETEQPQHF. The whole variable domain, filled in from reference TRBV5-8 and TRBJ1-5, reads EAGVTQSPTHLIKTRGQQATLRCSPISGHTSVYWYQQALGLGLQFLLWYDEGEERNRGNFPPRFSGRQFPNYSSELNVNALELEDSALYLCASSPETEQPQHFGDGTRLSIL.

The chain employs TRBV19 and TRBJ1-4; possibly TRBD1 for D (5 bases). The germline CDR1 and CDR2 sequences are LNHDA and SQIVND (reference sequence). This CDR3 contains 15 residues. V was trimmed by 7 bases and J by 0 bases, leaving 12 bases between them. The CDR3 DNA follows: TGTGCCAGTACGTTCCAGGGCTCAACTAATGAAAAACTGTTTTTT. Amino acids: CASTFQGSTNEKLFF.

The chain uses TRBV18 and TRBJ2-7, with TRBD2 identical over 12 bases. The J segment lost 7 bases and the V segment lost 6 bases, leaving 7 bases of the junction unmatched. This CDR3 is 14 amino acids long. Germline V CDR1 and CDR2: KGHSH, LQKENI. The CDR3 here is CASSGLAGTGEQYF. CDR3 nucleotides: TGTGCCAGCTCTGGACTAGCGGGAACGGGGGAGCAGTACTTC. The whole variable domain, filled in from reference TRBV18 and TRBJ2-7, reads NAGVMQNPRHLVRRRGQEARLRCSPMKGHSHVYWYRQLPEEGLKFMVYLQKENIIDESGMPKERFSAEFPKEGPSILRIQQVVRGDSAAYFCASSGLAGTGEQYFGPGTRLTVT.

The chain combines TRBV2 with TRBJ2-7; tentatively, D is TRBD1 (6 bases). Trimming left V 6 bases short and J 3 bases short, with 15 bases between. The CDR3 is 14 residues long. The germline V gene encodes CDR1 SNHLY and CDR2 FYNNEI. The chain's CDR3 is CASRGTPDFYEQYF. The DNA for the CDR3 is TGTGCCAGCAGGGGGACACCGGATTTCTACGAGCAGTACTTC.

The chain is built from TRBV7-2 and TRBJ2-3; 8 bases map to TRBD2. The germline V gene has CDR1 SGHTA and CDR2 FQGNSA. This CDR3 comprises 17 residues. The junction had 9 bases not matched to a gene; V was cut back by 2 bases and J by 2 bases. CDR3 in DNA: TGTGCCAGCAGCTTAAGTTTAGTACTAGCGGACACAGATACGCAGTATTTT. This codes for CASSLSLVLADTDTQYF.

The chain joins TRBV9 to TRBJ2-1; possibly TRBD2 for D (5 bases). The CDR3 covers 12 residues. Germline V gives CDR1 SGDLS, CDR2 YYNGEE. Trimming pared 3 bases from V and 10 bases from J, leaving 11 bases between. CDR3 protein: CASSDRPGEQFF. DNA of the CDR3: TGTGCCAGCAGCGACCGCCCGGGGGAGCAGTTCTTC.

J is TRBJ2-1 and V is TRBV2, with D hard to call. The CDR3 has 15 amino acids. Per germline, CDR1 SNHLY and CDR2 FYNNEI. V was trimmed by 2 bases and J by 7 bases, leaving 15 bases between them. CDR3 in amino acids: CASSENRQFENEQFF. The CDR3 DNA is TGTGCCAGCAGTGAAAATCGCCAGTTCGAAAATGAGCAGTTCTTC.

V usage is TRBV7-9 and J usage is TRBJ2-5, with D uncertain. CDR3 length: 14 amino acids. V was clipped by 5 bases and J by 1 base, with 11 bases between them. From germline, CDR1 is SEHNR and CDR2 FQNEAQ (reference sequence). The CDR3 protein is CASSRRTVQETQYF. The DNA for the CDR3 is TGTGCCAGCAGCCGCAGGACGGTCCAAGAGACCCAGTACTTC.

The chain links TRBV6-5 to TRBJ1-5; TRBD1 aligns across 8 bases. The junction had 8 bases not matched to a gene; V was cut back by 6 bases and J by 7 bases. Germline V gives CDR1 MNHEY, CDR2 SVGAGI. There are 14 residues in the CDR3. CDR3 in amino acids: CASRENRGNQPQHF. In DNA, the CDR3 is TGTGCCAGCAGAGAGAACAGGGGGAACCAGCCCCAGCATTTT.

The J gene is TRBJ2-7, the V gene TRBV7-9; D is unclear. The CDR3 consists of 14 residues. Germline V gene sequence: CDR1 SEHNR, CDR2 FQNEAQ (reference sequence). Trimming took off 5 bases at V and 2 bases at J, with 13 bases between the two ends. DNA of the CDR3: TGTGCCAGCAGCCCCGTCTATGATGCCTACGAGCAGTACTTC. This gives the protein CASSPVYDAYEQYF.

This clone came up a few times. The gene calls are TRBV30 and TRBJ1-1; D remains unclear. V was clipped by 7 bases and J by 1 base, with 4 bases between them. CDR1 and CDR2 (germline): GTSNPN, SVGIG (reference sequence). CDR3 length: 10 residues. Here the CDR3 reads CALENTEAFF. CDR3 DNA: TGTGCCTTGGAGAACACTGAAGCTTTCTTT.

The V gene is TRBV7-9, the J gene TRBJ2-7; the match to TRBD1 covers 9 bases. Per germline, CDR1 SEHNR and CDR2 FQNEAQ (reference sequence). There are 16 residues in the CDR3. The V segment lost 6 bases and the J segment 4 bases; nucleotides outside the gene matches: 13. Here the CDR3 DNA reads TGTGCCAGCAGACCCGGACAGGGGTTGAGGGGGTACGAGCAGTACTTC. This sequence encodes CASRPGQGLRGYEQYF.

This chain joins TRBV28 and TRBJ2-2; 7 nucleotides line up with TRBD1. J was trimmed by 16 bases and V by 5 bases; bases with no gene match: 10. Germline assignment: CDR1 MDHEN and CDR2 SYDVKM. The CDR3 is 12 residues long. CDR3 bases: TGTGCCAGCAGTCCGGACAGGCCGACGCAGTTTTTT. This translates into CASSPDRPTQFF.